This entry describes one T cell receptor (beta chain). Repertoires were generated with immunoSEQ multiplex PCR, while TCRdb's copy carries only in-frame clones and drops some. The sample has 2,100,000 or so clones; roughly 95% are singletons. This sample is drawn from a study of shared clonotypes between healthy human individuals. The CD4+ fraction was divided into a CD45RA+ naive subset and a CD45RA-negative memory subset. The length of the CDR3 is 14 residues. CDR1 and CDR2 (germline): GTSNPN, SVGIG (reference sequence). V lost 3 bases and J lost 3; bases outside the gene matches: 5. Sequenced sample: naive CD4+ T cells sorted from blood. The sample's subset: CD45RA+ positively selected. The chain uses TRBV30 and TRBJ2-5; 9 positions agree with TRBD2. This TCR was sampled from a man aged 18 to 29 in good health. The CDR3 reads CAWSPSGAEETQYF. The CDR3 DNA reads TGTGCCTGGAGCCCTAGCGGGGCAGAAGAGACCCAGTACTTC.